The 29 T cell receptor beta chains given below trace back to one sample, sequenced in a study of T cell responses to AZD1222 COVID-19 vaccine. The protocol was immunoSEQ multiplex PCR, while the TCRdb copy is restricted to in-frame clones and leaves out a portion. The sample records approximately 190,000 clones, roughly 92% being singletons. The specimen comprised peripheral blood, sampled on day 0 of AZD1222 vaccination. These receptor sequences come from an adult in good health.

V usage is TRBV7-9 and J usage is TRBJ1-1; D is unresolved. Trimming stripped 5 bases from V and 1 base from J, with 20 bases between. The CDR3 is made up of 17 amino acids. From germline, CDR1 is SEHNR and CDR2 FQNEAQ (reference sequence). CDR3 region: CASSPSGLGIRNTEAFF. For the CDR3, the DNA is TGTGCCAGCAGCCCGTCGGGCCTAGGAATAAGGAACACTGAAGCTTTCTTT.

This clone appeared a single time. The chain links TRBV6-2 or TRBV6-3 to TRBJ1-6; D remains ambiguous. There are 10 residues in the CDR3. CDR1 is MNHEY, CDR2 SVGEGT, per germline. V lost 4 bases and J lost 14, with 6 bases in between. CDR3: CASSSGTLHF. CDR3 DNA sequence: TGTGCCAGCAGTTCCGGAACCCTCCACTTT.

This clone was seen once. The chain joins TRBV3-1 (or the pseudogene TRBV3-2) to TRBJ1-2; D remains ambiguous. This CDR3 region has 11 residues. Deletions cut 1 base from V and 8 bases from J, with 5 bases between. Germline V gene data show CDR1 as LGHDT and CDR2 as YNNKEL (reference sequence). CDR3 DNA: TGTGCCAGCAGCCAAGGAAGGGGCTACACCTTC. Protein: CASSQGRGYTF.

The chain recombines TRBV7-2 with TRBJ2-7, with D possibly TRBD1 on 6 matching bases. Trimming shortened V by 0 bases and J by 6 bases, and 12 bases separated the two germline ends. The CDR3 runs 14 residues. Germline V gene lookup returns CDR1 SGHTA and CDR2 FQGNSA. CDR3 sequence (DNA): TGTGCCAGCAGCTTAGCGAGTGGGGGCCTCGAGCAGTACTTC. Protein product: CASSLASGGLEQYF.

This clone was recorded only once. J is TRBJ1-1 and V is TRBV3-1 (or the pseudogene TRBV3-2); D not certain. Germline V gives CDR1 LGHDT, CDR2 YNNKEL (reference sequence). Trimming stripped 8 bases from V and 0 bases from J, with 13 bases between. This CDR3 is built from 14 residues. CDR3 region: CASRVLGMNTEAFF. CDR3 nucleotides: TGTGCCAGCCGGGTATTAGGAATGAACACTGAAGCTTTCTTT.

This sequence joins TRBV3-1 (or the pseudogene TRBV3-2) and TRBJ2-5; maybe TRBD2 (5 bases). The CDR3 has 13 residues. The germline gives CDR1 LGHDT, CDR2 YNNKEL (reference sequence). V was cut by 4 bases and J by 5 bases, with 11 bases left in between. The CDR3 sequence: CASSRFGEETQYF. CDR3 nucleotide sequence: TGTGCCAGCAGCCGCTTCGGGGAGGAGACCCAGTACTTC.

This rearrangement joins TRBV7-9 to TRBJ2-7; 11 bases are a match to TRBD1. There are 16 residues in the CDR3. The junction had 7 bases not matched to a gene; V was cut back by 1 base and J by 5 bases. Germline CDR1 and CDR2: SEHNR and FQNEAQ (reference sequence). The CDR3 nucleotides read TGTGCCAGCAGCTTAGGGGGACAGGGGGTGTTGGACGAGCAGTACTTC. Its protein product is CASSLGGQGVLDEQYF.

V and J are TRBV7-8 and TRBJ1-6; TRBD1 matches 11 bases. With V trimmed by 5 bases and J by 7 bases, 16 bases remained unmatched. Germline CDR1 SGHVS, CDR2 FQNEAQ. There are 19 residues in the CDR3. The CDR3 DNA is TGTGCCAGCAGCCAGCCCCCGGACAGGGGGCGCGTGTGGAATTCACCCCTCCACTTT. Translation: CASSQPPDRGRVWNSPLHF.

V is TRBV9 and J is TRBJ2-3; 11 bases agree with TRBD2. Germline lookup yields CDR1 SGDLS and CDR2 YYNGEE. The CDR3 is 18 amino acids. Germline trimming cut 0 bases from V and 1 base from J; bases unmatched to any gene: 7. The CDR3 nucleotides read TGTGCCAGCAGCGTAGGGGATAGCGGGGGGGCCGGCACAGATACGCAGTATTTT. Protein product: CASSVGDSGGAGTDTQYF.

The chain joins TRBV9 to TRBJ2-3; either TRBD1 or TRBD2 may supply D (5 bases each). V was pared by 0 bases and J by 2 bases, with 10 bases between. The germline CDR1 and CDR2 sequences are SGDLS and YYNGEE. The CDR3 sequence is 15 residues long. Here the CDR3 DNA reads TGTGCCAGCAGCGTAGCCGGGGCGAACACAGATACGCAGTATTTT. It translates to CASSVAGANTDTQYF.

This rearrangement joins TRBV5-5 to TRBJ2-5, with 8 bases that match TRBD1. This CDR3 comprises 13 residues. The junction had 3 bases not matched to a gene; V was cut back by 3 bases and J by 5 bases. Germline CDR1 and CDR2: SGHKS and YYEKEE (reference sequence). The CDR3 loop is CASSSGGRETQYF. CDR3 sequence (DNA): TGTGCCAGCAGCTCAGGGGGCCGGGAGACCCAGTACTTC. Together with reference TRBV5-5 and TRBJ2-5, the CDR3 gives the full variable domain: DAGVTQSPTHLIKTRGQQVTLRCSPISGHKSVSWYQQVLGQGPQFIFQYYEKEERGRGNFPDRFSARQFPNYSSELNVNALLLGDSALYLCASSSGGRETQYFGPGTRLLVL.

The V call is TRBV12-5, the J call TRBJ1-2; 7 nucleotides match TRBD1. The J segment lost 6 bases and the V segment lost 2 bases, leaving 6 bases of the junction unmatched. There are 14 residues in the CDR3. CDR1 LGHNT and CDR2 FRNRAP come from the germline V gene. The CDR3 DNA sequence: TGTGCTAGTGGTTTGTCCACAGGGGTGAATGGCTACACCTTC. Its translation: CASGLSTGVNGYTF.

The chain couples TRBV7-8 to TRBJ1-5; 11 bases fit TRBD1. This CDR3 spans 16 amino acids. Germline V gives CDR1 SGHVS, CDR2 FQNEAQ. The V segment lost 5 bases and the J segment 7 bases; nucleotides outside the gene matches: 10. In nucleotides, the CDR3 is TGTGCCAGCAGCCCGAGGACAGGGGGCTTAGAACAGCCCCAGCATTTT. Translation gives CASSPRTGGLEQPQHF.

The chain has TRBV19 and TRBJ2-1; TRBD2 matches at 12 bases. Germline assignment: CDR1 LNHDA and CDR2 SQIVND (reference sequence). With V trimmed by 0 bases and J by 6 bases, 3 bases remained unmatched. This CDR3 comprises 16 residues. CDR3 nucleotide sequence: TGTGCCAGTAGTATAGAACTAGCGGGGGGACCCAATGAGCAGTTCTTC. Amino acid sequence: CASSIELAGGPNEQFF.

CDR3 region: CASTRDRRSYNEQFF. The CDR3 nucleotides read TGTGCCAGCACCAGGGACCGAAGGTCCTACAATGAGCAGTTCTTC. The gene calls are TRBV6-5 and TRBJ2-1; D assignment may be TRBD1 or TRBD2 (5 bases each). Germline-derived CDR1 and CDR2 are MNHEY and SVGAGI. V dropped 7 bases and J dropped 1 base, with 14 bases sitting between them. The CDR3 runs to 15 residues.

V is TRBV7-9 and J is TRBJ1-2; TRBD1 agrees at 12 bases. Trimming took 5 bases from V and 2 from J; bases not matched to a gene: 3. The CDR3 length is 15 residues. Germline assignment: CDR1 SEHNR and CDR2 FQNEAQ (reference sequence). CDR3: CASSGDRGHNYGYTF. The CDR3 region has the DNA TGTGCCAGCAGCGGGGACAGGGGGCACAACTATGGCTACACCTTC.

This rearrangement joins TRBV3-1 (or the pseudogene TRBV3-2) to TRBJ2-7; possible D gene TRBD1, 5 bases. This CDR3 contains 17 residues. The germline V gene has CDR1 LGHDT and CDR2 YNNKEL (reference sequence). V lost 0 bases, J lost 2 bases, and 17 bases lay in between. CDR3 residues: CASSQDPGIGVPYEQYF. In nucleotides, the CDR3 is TGTGCCAGCAGCCAAGATCCAGGTATAGGGGTACCCTACGAGCAGTACTTC.

V is TRBV7-9 and J is TRBJ1-2, with D maybe TRBD1 (6 bases). V was clipped by 0 bases and J by 2 bases, with 10 bases between them. The length of the CDR3 is 15 residues. Germline V lookup: CDR1 SEHNR, CDR2 FQNEAQ (reference sequence). The CDR3 loop reads CASSLADRLNYGYTF. In DNA, the CDR3 is TGTGCCAGCAGCTTAGCGGACAGACTAAACTATGGCTACACCTTC.

This clone showed up just once. The chain couples TRBV7-2 to TRBJ2-5, with D unresolved. The CDR3 spans 13 residues. V was clipped by 4 bases and J by 5 bases, with 11 bases between them. Germline V gene sequence: CDR1 SGHTA, CDR2 FQGNSA. CDR3 in DNA: TGTGCCAGCAGCTCGGCTCGTTATGAGACCCAGTACTTC. Its translation is CASSSARYETQYF.

The chain carries TRBV27 and TRBJ1-5, with 11 positions matching TRBD1. CDR1 and CDR2 (germline): MNHEY, SMNVEV (reference sequence). Trimming took 6 bases from V and 4 from J; bases not matched to a gene: 2. This CDR3 has 14 residues. The CDR3 region has the DNA TGTGCCAGCAGGGGACAGGGGGGAAATCAGCCCCAGCATTTT. Amino acid sequence: CASRGQGGNQPQHF.

In its sample, this clone was seen once. V and J are TRBV28 and TRBJ2-7; TRBD1 matches 7 bases. Germline-derived CDR1 and CDR2 are MDHEN and SYDVKM. J lost 2 bases, V lost 9 bases, and 1 base had no gene match. The CDR3 loop spans 11 amino acids. This chain's CDR3 is CASGQAYEQYF. CDR3 coding DNA: TGTGCCAGTGGACAGGCCTACGAGCAGTACTTC.

This chain connects TRBV6-5 to TRBJ1-1; D perhaps matches TRBD1 (6 bases). V lost 7 bases and J lost 4, with 13 bases in between. This CDR3 comprises 13 residues. Germline V gene lookup returns CDR1 MNHEY and CDR2 SVGAGI. The CDR3 bases are TGTGCCAGCATCAGGGGCGTGGGCACTGAAGCTTTCTTT. This codes for CASIRGVGTEAFF.

The rearrangement joins TRBV5-1 to TRBJ1-4, with no clear D. Between the trimmed V and J ends, which lost 0 bases and 7 bases, there was a span of 10 bases. The CDR3 has 14 amino acids. CDR1 is SGHRS and CDR2 is YFSETQ in the germline V gene. In DNA form, the CDR3 reads TGCGCCAGCAGCTTGGCACCCGGAGGTGAAAAACTGTTTTTT. Its protein product is CASSLAPGGEKLFF.

In its sample, this clone was seen once. The V and J genes are TRBV7-9 and TRBJ1-1, with 7 bases matching TRBD1. Trimming removed 5 bases from V and 0 bases from J; junction bases left unmatched: 6. The CDR3 contains 15 residues. From germline, CDR1 is SEHNR and CDR2 FQNEAQ (reference sequence). Here the CDR3 DNA reads TGTGCCAGCAGCCTATTGACAGGGATGAACACTGAAGCTTTCTTT. Translated, it gives CASSLLTGMNTEAFF.

The V and J genes are TRBV7-7 and TRBJ2-7; a possible D gene is TRBD2 (6 bases). Per germline, CDR1 SSHAT and CDR2 FNYEAQ (reference sequence). This CDR3 has 17 amino acids. V lost 2 bases to trimming and J lost 7 bases, with 24 bases between them. The CDR3: CASSLRRYRGRNFEQYF. The CDR3 DNA reads TGTGCCAGCAGCTTAAGGCGGTATCGGGGGAGGAACTTTGAGCAGTACTTC.

The rearrangement joins TRBV5-6 to TRBJ1-2, with 7 bases that match TRBD1. Germline V gives CDR1 SGHDT, CDR2 YYEEEE. CDR3 size: 13 residues. V was pared by 0 bases and J by 8 bases, with 4 bases of the junction left unmatched. CDR3 in DNA: TGTGCCAGCAGCTTGGGTAGGGGGCGAGGCTACACCTTC. This codes for CASSLGRGRGYTF.

This clone occurred once. V is TRBV19 and J is TRBJ2-7, with 9 bases matching TRBD1. J was trimmed by 2 bases and V by 5 bases; bases with no gene match: 4. The V gene's germline CDR1 is LNHDA and CDR2 SQIVND (reference sequence). The CDR3 has 14 amino acids. Here the CDR3 DNA reads TGTGCCAGTAGTCCCGGACAGGGGACCTACGAGCAGTACTTC. Protein sequence: CASSPGQGTYEQYF.

The chain employs TRBV27 and TRBJ1-6; D is unresolved. This CDR3 has 15 residues. Germline V gene lookup returns CDR1 MNHEY and CDR2 SMNVEV (reference sequence). The V gene lost 2 bases and the J gene lost 0 bases, with 5 bases spanning the gap. As DNA, the CDR3 is TGTGCCAGCAGTTTAACGAGCTCCTATAATTCACCCCTCCACTTT. Its translation is CASSLTSSYNSPLHF.

This chain links TRBV6-5 with TRBJ2-3; D is undetermined. The CDR3 runs 15 residues. The germline V gene has CDR1 MNHEY and CDR2 SVGAGI. The V end was cut by 0 bases, the J end by 2 bases, with 9 bases between. CDR3 sequence (DNA): TGTGCCAGCAGTTACTCGGCAGTCCCCACAGATACGCAGTATTTT. Its protein product is CASSYSAVPTDTQYF.